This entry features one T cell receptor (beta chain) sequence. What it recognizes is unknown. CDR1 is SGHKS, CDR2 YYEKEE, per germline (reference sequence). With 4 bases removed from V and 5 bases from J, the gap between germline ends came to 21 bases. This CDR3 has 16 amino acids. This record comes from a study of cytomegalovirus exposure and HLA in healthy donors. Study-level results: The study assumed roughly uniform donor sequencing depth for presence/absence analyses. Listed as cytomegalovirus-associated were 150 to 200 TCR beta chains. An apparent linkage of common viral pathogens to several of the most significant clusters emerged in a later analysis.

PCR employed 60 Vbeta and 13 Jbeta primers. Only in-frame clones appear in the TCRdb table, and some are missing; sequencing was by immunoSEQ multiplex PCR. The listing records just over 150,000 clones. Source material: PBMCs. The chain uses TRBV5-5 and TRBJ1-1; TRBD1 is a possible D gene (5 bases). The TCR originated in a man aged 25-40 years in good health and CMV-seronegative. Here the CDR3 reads CASSRLQGLRDTEAFF. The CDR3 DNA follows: TGTGCCAGCAGCCGTCTCCAGGGACTAAGAGATACTGAAGCTTTCTTT.